This TCR beta chain came from a study of blood T cell repertoires in COVID-19. The wider study: Samples representing acute and convalescent COVID-19 were sourced from the United States, Italy and Spain.

Data came from immunoSEQ multiplex PCR; TCRdb stores just in-frame clones and leaves some out. This sample carries 180,000 or so clones, around 80% of them seen once, and the ten largest clones take 2.5% to 3%. Germline lookup yields CDR1 SQVTM and CDR2 ANQGSEA. J was trimmed by 3 bases and V by 5 bases; bases with no gene match: 4. The CDR3 is 13 amino acids. The rearrangement joins TRBV29-1 to TRBJ2-3; 8 nucleotides match TRBD1. This sequence was found in a woman aged 80 or older with active or convalescent COVID-19. Sequenced: peripheral blood. For the CDR3, the DNA is TGCAGCGTTACTCGGACAGGGACAGATACGCAGTATTTT. It yields the protein CSVTRTGTDTQYF.